Included here is one T cell receptor (beta chain) sequence, with context. Sample-barcoded 5' priming and a J-beta primer mix drove a second PCR of about 7 to 12 cycles. A tag from a template-switch adaptor with 12 random nucleotides marked each cDNA molecule. Via MiXCR, TCRdb re-called the 5' RACE reads, giving one row per CDR3 protein. The table lists about 1.1 million distinct CDR3 sequences, around two fifths of them singletons, with approximately 14% in the top ten. Germline V gene sequence: CDR1 MNHEY, CDR2 SMNVEV (reference sequence). CDR3 length: 17 residues. V shed 2 bases, J shed 4 bases, and the junction held 9 bases outside the gene matches. This sample was included in a study of blood T cells in healthy people across ages. No fewer than 7 million PBMCs went into each sample.

Sequences were obtained from blood. The chain uses TRBV27 and TRBJ2-1; 9 bases line up with TRBD1. This clonotype originated in a man aged 18 to 35 in good health. The CDR3 sequence is CASSLEGLGQGYNEQFF. CDR3 DNA sequence: TGTGCCAGCAGTTTAGAGGGTCTGGGACAGGGATACAATGAGCAGTTCTTC.